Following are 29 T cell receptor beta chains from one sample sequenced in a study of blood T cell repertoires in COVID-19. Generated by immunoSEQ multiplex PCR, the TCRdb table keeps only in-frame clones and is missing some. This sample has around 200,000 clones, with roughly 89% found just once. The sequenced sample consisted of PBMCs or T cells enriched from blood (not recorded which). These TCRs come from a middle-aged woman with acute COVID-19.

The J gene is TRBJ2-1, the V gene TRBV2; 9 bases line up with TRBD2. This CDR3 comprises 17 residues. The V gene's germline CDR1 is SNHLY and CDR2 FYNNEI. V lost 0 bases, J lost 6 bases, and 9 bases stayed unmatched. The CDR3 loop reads CASSEAWGAGGLNEQFF. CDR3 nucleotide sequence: TGTGCCAGCAGTGAAGCGTGGGGAGCGGGAGGCCTCAATGAGCAGTTCTTC.

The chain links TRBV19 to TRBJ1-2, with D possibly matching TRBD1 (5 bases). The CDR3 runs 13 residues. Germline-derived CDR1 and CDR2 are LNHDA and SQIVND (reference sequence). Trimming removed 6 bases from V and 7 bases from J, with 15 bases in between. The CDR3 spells CASRPTAGVGYTF. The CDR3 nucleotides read TGTGCCAGTAGGCCTACCGCGGGGGTTGGCTACACCTTC.

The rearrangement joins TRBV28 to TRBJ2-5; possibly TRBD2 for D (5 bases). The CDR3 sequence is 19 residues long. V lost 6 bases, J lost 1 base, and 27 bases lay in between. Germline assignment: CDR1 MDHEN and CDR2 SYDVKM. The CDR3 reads CASSPPPLKFSGLQETQYF. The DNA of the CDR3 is TGTGCCAGCAGCCCCCCTCCTCTAAAGTTCAGCGGACTCCAAGAGACCCAGTACTTC. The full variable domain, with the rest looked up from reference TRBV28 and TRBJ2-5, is DVKVTQSSRYLVKRTGEKVFLECVQDMDHENMFWYRQDPGLGLRLIYFSYDVKMKEKGDIPEGYSVSREKKERFSLILESASTNQTSMYLCASSPPPLKFSGLQETQYFGPGTRLLVL.

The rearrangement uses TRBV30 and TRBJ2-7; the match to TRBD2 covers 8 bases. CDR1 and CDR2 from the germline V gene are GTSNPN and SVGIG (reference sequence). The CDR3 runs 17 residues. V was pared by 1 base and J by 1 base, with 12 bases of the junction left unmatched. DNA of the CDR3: TGTGCCTGGAGTGGAGGAGAAGCCGGGACTAGATCCTACGAGCAGTACTTC. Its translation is CAWSGGEAGTRSYEQYF.

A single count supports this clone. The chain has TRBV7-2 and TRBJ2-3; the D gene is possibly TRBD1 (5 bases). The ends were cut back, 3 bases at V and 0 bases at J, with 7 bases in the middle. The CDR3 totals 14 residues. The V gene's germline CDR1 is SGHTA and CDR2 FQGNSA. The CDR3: CASSLQGSTDTQYF. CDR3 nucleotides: TGTGCCAGCAGCTTGCAGGGTAGCACAGATACGCAGTATTTT.

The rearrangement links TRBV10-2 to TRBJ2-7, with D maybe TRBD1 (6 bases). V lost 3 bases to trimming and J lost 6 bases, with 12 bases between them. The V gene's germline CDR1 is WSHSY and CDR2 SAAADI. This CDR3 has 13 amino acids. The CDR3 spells CASSDGQGTEQYF. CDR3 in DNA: TGCGCCAGCAGTGACGGCCAGGGGACCGAGCAGTACTTC.

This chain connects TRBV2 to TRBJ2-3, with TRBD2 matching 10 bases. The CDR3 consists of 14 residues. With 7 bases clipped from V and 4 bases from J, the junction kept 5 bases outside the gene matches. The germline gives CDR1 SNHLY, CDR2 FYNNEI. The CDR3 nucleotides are TGTGCCAGCAAGCTAGCGGGGGACCCAGATACGCAGTATTTT. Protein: CASKLAGDPDTQYF.

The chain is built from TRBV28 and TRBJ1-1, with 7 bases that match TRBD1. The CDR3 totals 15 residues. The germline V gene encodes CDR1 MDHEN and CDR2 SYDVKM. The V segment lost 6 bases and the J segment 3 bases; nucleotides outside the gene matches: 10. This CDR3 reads CASRPSLQGYTEAFF. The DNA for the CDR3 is TGTGCCAGCAGACCGAGCCTACAGGGGTACACTGAAGCTTTCTTT.

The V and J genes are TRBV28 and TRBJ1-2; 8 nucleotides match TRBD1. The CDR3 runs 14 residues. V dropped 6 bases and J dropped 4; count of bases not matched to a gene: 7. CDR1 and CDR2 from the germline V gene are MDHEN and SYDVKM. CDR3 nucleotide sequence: TGTGCCAGCAGGAAGCAGGGGGCAGGCTATGGCTACACCTTC. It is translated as CASRKQGAGYGYTF.

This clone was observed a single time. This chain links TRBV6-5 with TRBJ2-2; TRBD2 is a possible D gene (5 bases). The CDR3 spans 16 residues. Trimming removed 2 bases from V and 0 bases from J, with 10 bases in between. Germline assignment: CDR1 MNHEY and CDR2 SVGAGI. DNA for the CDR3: TGTGCCAGCAGTTACCCCGGGGTCTCGAACACCGGGGAGCTGTTTTTT. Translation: CASSYPGVSNTGELFF.

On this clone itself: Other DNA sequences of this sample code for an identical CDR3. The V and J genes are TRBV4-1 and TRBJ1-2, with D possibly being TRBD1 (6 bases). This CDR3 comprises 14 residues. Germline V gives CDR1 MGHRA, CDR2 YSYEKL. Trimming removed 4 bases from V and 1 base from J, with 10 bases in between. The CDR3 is CASSPTDSNYGYTF. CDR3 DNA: TGCGCCAGCAGCCCCACGGACAGTAACTATGGCTACACCTTC.

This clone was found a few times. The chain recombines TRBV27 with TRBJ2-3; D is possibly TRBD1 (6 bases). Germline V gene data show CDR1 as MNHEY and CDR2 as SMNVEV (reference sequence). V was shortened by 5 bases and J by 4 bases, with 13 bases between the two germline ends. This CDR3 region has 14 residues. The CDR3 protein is CASSLQGGADTQYF. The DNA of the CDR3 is TGTGCCAGCAGTCTACAGGGTGGCGCAGATACGCAGTATTTT.

The DNA of the CDR3 is TGTGCCAGCAGCTTTGAGACAGGGATTGAGACCCAGTACTTC. This gives the protein CASSFETGIETQYF. The rearrangement joins TRBV7-9 to TRBJ2-5, with 7 bases aligning to TRBD1. Germline V gene lookup returns CDR1 SEHNR and CDR2 FQNEAQ (reference sequence). The junction had 6 bases not matched to a gene; V was cut back by 3 bases and J by 5 bases. This CDR3 contains 14 residues.

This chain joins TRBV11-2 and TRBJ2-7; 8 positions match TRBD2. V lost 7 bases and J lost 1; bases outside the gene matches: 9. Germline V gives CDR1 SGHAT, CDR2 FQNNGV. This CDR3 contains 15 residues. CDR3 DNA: TGTGCCAGCACCCACGGCCCGGGGGGGTCCTACGAGCAGTACTTC. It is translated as CASTHGPGGSYEQYF.

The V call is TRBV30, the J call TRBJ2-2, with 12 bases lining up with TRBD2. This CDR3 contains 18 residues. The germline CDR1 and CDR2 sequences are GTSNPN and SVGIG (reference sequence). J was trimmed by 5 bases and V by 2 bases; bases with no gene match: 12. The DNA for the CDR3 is TGTGCCTGGAGTTCTACCCGGACTAGCGGGACAAATACCGGGGAGCTGTTTTTT. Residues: CAWSSTRTSGTNTGELFF.

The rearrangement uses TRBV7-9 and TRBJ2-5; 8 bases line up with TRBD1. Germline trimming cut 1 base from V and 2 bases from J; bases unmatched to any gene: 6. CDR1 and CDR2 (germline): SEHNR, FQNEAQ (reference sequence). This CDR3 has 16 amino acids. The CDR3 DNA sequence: TGTGCCAGCAGCTTAGGCAGGGGGCTAGAGCAAGAGACCCAGTACTTC. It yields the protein CASSLGRGLEQETQYF. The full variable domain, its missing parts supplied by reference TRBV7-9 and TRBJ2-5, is DTGVSQNPRHKITKRGQNVTFRCDPISEHNRLYWYRQTLGQGPEFLTYFQNEAQLEKSRLLSDRFSAERPKGSFSTLEIQRTEQGDSAMYLCASSLGRGLEQETQYFGPGTRLLVL.

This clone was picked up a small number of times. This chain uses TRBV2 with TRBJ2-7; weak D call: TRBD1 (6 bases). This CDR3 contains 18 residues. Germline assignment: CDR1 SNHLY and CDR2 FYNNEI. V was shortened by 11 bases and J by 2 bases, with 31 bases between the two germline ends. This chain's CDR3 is CACFLGGDRPRGTYEQYF. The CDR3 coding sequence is TGTGCCTGCTTCCTTGGTGGAGACAGGCCAAGAGGGACCTACGAGCAGTACTTC.

This CDR3 is CASSHQGARGYTF. CDR3 DNA: TGTGCCAGCAGTCACCAGGGGGCGCGCGGCTACACCTTC. The gene calls are TRBV6-5 and TRBJ1-2; the match to TRBD1 covers 8 bases. The J segment lost 8 bases and the V segment lost 5 bases, leaving 7 bases of the junction unmatched. This CDR3 has 13 amino acids. CDR1 MNHEY and CDR2 SVGAGI come from the germline V gene.

In nucleotides, the CDR3 is TGTGCCAGCAGTTTATCCGACAGGGTTGGAACTGGAAACACCATATATTTT. Its translation: CASSLSDRVGTGNTIYF. The V gene is TRBV28, the J gene TRBJ1-3, with 7 bases identical to TRBD1. CDR1 is MDHEN, CDR2 SYDVKM, per germline. The CDR3 length is 17 residues. The J segment lost 2 bases and the V segment lost 1 base, leaving 8 bases of the junction unmatched.

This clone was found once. The CDR3 here is CASSLAGTALEAFF. DNA for the CDR3: TGTGCCAGCAGCTTGGCCGGGACAGCCTTAGAAGCTTTCTTT. The V call is TRBV5-6, the J call TRBJ1-1, with 7 positions matching TRBD1. The J segment lost 8 bases and the V segment lost 0 bases, leaving 7 bases of the junction unmatched. This CDR3 contains 14 residues. Per the germline V gene, CDR1 is SGHDT and CDR2 is YYEEEE.

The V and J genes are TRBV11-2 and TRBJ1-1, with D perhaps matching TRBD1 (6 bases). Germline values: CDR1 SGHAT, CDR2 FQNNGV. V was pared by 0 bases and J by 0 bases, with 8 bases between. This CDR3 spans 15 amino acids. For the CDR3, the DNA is TGTGCCAGCAGCTTAGATTGGGGGCTGAACACTGAAGCTTTCTTT. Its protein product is CASSLDWGLNTEAFF.

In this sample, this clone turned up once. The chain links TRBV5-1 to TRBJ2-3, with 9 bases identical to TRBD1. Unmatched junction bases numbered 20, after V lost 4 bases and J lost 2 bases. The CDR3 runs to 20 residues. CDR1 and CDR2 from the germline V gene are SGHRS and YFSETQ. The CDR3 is CASSPRGTGRRETTTDTQYF. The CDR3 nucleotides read TGCGCCAGCAGCCCCCGCGGGACAGGGAGGCGGGAAACGACCACAGATACGCAGTATTTT.

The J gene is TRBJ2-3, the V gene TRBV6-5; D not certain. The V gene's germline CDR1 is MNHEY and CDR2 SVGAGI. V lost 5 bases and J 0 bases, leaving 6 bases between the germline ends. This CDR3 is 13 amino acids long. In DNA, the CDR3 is TGTGCCAGCAGTCGTTCTAGCACAGATACGCAGTATTTT. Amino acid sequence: CASSRSSTDTQYF.

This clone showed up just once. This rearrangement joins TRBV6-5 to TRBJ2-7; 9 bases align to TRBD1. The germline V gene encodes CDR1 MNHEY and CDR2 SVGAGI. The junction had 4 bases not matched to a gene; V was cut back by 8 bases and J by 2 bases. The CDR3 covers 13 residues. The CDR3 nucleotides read TGTGCCAGCCGGGACAGGGAACCCTACGAGCAGTACTTC. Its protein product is CASRDREPYEQYF.

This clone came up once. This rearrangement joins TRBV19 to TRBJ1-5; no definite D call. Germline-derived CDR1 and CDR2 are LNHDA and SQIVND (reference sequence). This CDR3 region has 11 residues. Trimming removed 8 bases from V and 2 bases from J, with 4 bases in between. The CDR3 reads CASSGNQPQHF. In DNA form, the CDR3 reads TGTGCCAGTTCGGGCAATCAGCCCCAGCATTTT.

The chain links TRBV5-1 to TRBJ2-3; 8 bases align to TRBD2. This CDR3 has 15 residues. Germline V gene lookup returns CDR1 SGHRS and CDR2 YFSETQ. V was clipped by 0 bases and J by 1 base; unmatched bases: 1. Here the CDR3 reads CASSLDGGGTDTQYF. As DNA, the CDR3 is TGCGCCAGCAGCTTGGACGGGGGGGGCACAGATACGCAGTATTTT.

CDR3 in amino acids: CATTQTSGGQQFF. The CDR3 DNA sequence: TGTGCCACCACCCAGACTAGCGGGGGTCAGCAGTTCTTC. The chain uses TRBV24-1 and TRBJ2-1, with TRBD2 matching over 12 bases. The CDR3 is 13 residues long. V shed 8 bases, J shed 11 bases, and the junction held 6 bases outside the gene matches. Germline V gives CDR1 KGHDR, CDR2 SFDVKD.

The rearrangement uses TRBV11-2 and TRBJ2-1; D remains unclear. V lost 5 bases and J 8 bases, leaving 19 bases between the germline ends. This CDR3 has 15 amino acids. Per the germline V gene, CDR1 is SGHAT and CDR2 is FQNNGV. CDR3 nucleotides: TGTGCCAGCAGCGCCCAATACGTTAGTATAGATGAGCAGTTCTTC. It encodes CASSAQYVSIDEQFF. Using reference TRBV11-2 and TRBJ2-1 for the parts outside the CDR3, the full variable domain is EAGVAQSPRYKIIEKRQSVAFWCNPISGHATLYWYQQILGQGPKLLIQFQNNGVVDDSQLPKDRFSAERLKGVDSTLKIQPAKLEDSAVYLCASSAQYVSIDEQFFGPGTRLTVL.

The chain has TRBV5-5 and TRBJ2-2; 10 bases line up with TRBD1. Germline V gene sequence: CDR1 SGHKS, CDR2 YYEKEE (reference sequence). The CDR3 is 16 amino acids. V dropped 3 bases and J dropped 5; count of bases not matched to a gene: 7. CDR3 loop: CASSSMTGGYTGELFF. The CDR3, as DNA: TGTGCCAGCAGCTCAATGACAGGGGGCTATACCGGGGAGCTGTTTTTT.